The 20 T cell receptor beta chains reported below all come from one sample, sequenced in a study of CD8+ T cells in alopecia areata. Noted treatment: oral pan-JAK inhibitor, 5-10 mg twice daily. The sequencing template was cDNA reverse transcribed from extracted RNA. Sequencing was performed with immunoSEQ multiplex PCR; in TCRdb, only in-frame clones are kept and a portion is missing. Among some 80,000 clones listed, roughly 70% were seen once. Here the sequenced sample was CD8+ T cells sorted from blood, taken at week 24, from a patient treated with tofacitinib. The receptor source for this set is a human donor with alopecia areata.

Only one count was recorded for this clone. The sample carries other DNA sequences with the same CDR3. The chain has TRBV6-5 and TRBJ2-1, with D possibly TRBD2 on 6 matching bases. The CDR3 sequence is 15 residues long. Looked up from germline, CDR1 is MNHEY and CDR2 is SVGAGI. V was clipped by 2 bases and J by 2 bases, with 10 bases between them. CDR3 in DNA: TGTGCCAGCAGTTACGGAGCGGGTGCCTACAATGAGCAGTTCTTC. Protein product: CASSYGAGAYNEQFF.

The chain employs TRBV7-2 and TRBJ1-2; D remains ambiguous. V was trimmed by 2 bases and J by 4 bases, leaving 11 bases between them. Germline CDR1 and CDR2: SGHTA and FQGNSA. The CDR3 spans 14 residues. Here the CDR3 DNA reads TGTGCCAGCAGCTTATCAGGTTTCAGCTATGGCTACACCTTC. Protein: CASSLSGFSYGYTF.

The CDR3: CASSNGHREETQYF. CDR3 DNA sequence: TGTGCCAGCAGCAATGGACACCGAGAGGAGACCCAGTACTTC. The rearrangement links TRBV11-2 to TRBJ2-5; D is possibly TRBD1 (5 bases). The ends were cut back, 5 bases at V and 5 bases at J, with 15 bases in the middle. Germline loops: CDR1 SGHAT, CDR2 FQNNGV. There are 14 residues in the CDR3.

This clone has only one observation. CDR3 residues: CASSLLQNYGYTF. For the CDR3, the DNA is TGTGCCAGCAGTTTACTACAGAACTATGGCTACACCTTC. The chain recombines TRBV28 with TRBJ1-2, with unresolved D. In germline, CDR1 is MDHEN, CDR2 SYDVKM. This CDR3 is 13 amino acids long. Trimming took off 2 bases at V and 2 bases at J, with 6 bases between the two ends.

The V call is TRBV4-1, the J call TRBJ2-2, with D possibly matching TRBD2 (6 bases). Trimming took 3 bases from V and 5 from J, leaving 13 bases between them. In germline, CDR1 is MGHRA, CDR2 YSYEKL. The CDR3 spans 15 residues. Written as DNA, the CDR3 is TGCGCCAGCAGCCAGTTAGCGGCCCTGACCGGGGAGCTGTTTTTT. Its protein is CASSQLAALTGELFF.

The V gene is TRBV2, the J gene TRBJ2-5; D is unclear. Looked up from germline, CDR1 is SNHLY and CDR2 is FYNNEI. Trimming cost V 1 base and J 3 bases, with 9 bases left between them. This CDR3 contains 14 residues. CDR3 sequence reads: CASSEGRVEETQYF. Written as DNA, the CDR3 is TGTGCCAGCAGTGAAGGGCGAGTCGAAGAGACCCAGTACTTC.

The gene calls are TRBV9 and TRBJ1-2, with D tentatively TRBD1 (6 bases). Germline CDR1 reads SGDLS; CDR2 reads YYNGEE. V was cut by 3 bases and J by 4 bases, with 16 bases left in between. The CDR3 contains 15 residues. CDR3 sequence reads: CASSETGGGGYGYTF. The DNA for the CDR3 is TGTGCCAGCAGCGAGACAGGAGGGGGTGGCTATGGCTACACCTTC.

The chain combines TRBV19 with TRBJ2-5; 11 bases align to TRBD2. The germline V gene has CDR1 LNHDA and CDR2 SQIVND (reference sequence). The J segment lost 6 bases and the V segment lost 6 bases, leaving 9 bases of the junction unmatched. This CDR3 has 15 residues. This CDR3 is CASSPLAGEGQTQYF. CDR3 DNA: TGTGCCAGTAGCCCACTAGCGGGAGAGGGGCAGACCCAGTACTTC. The whole variable domain, remainder taken from reference TRBV19 and TRBJ2-5, is DGGITQSPKYLFRKEGQNVTLSCEQNLNHDAMYWYRQDPGQGLRLIYYSQIVNDFQKGDIAEGYSVSREKKESFPLTVTSAQKNPTAFYLCASSPLAGEGQTQYFGPGTRLLVL.

Written as DNA, the CDR3 is TGTGCCAGCAGCTTAAACACTGAAGCTTTCTTT. Translating gives CASSLNTEAFF. The chain links TRBV7-2 to TRBJ1-1; D not resolved. The germline V gene has CDR1 SGHTA and CDR2 FQGNSA. The CDR3 spans 11 residues. The V end lost 2 bases, the J end lost 2 bases, and 0 bases lay between the germline ends. The full variable domain, rest sourced from reference TRBV7-2 and TRBJ1-1, is GAGVSQSPSNKVTEKGKDVELRCDPISGHTALYWYRQSLGQGLEFLIYFQGNSAPDKSGLPSDRFSAERTGGSVSTLTIQRTQQEDSAVYLCASSLNTEAFFGQGTRLTVV.

V usage is TRBV7-6 and J usage is TRBJ2-1, with D unclear. Looked up from germline, CDR1 is SGHVS and CDR2 is FNYEAQ. Deletions cut 5 bases from V and 3 bases from J, with 14 bases between. This CDR3 region has 15 residues. This chain's CDR3 is CASSRGSGSYNEQFF. In DNA, the CDR3 is TGTGCCAGCAGCCGTGGGTCGGGCAGCTACAATGAGCAGTTCTTC.

This clone showed up just a few times. The chain is built from TRBV29-1 and TRBJ2-3, with unresolved D. V lost 6 bases and J lost 5, with 12 bases in between. Germline CDR1 SQVTM, CDR2 ANQGSEA. The CDR3 is made up of 12 amino acids. CDR3 in amino acids: CSVPLSGDTQYF. The CDR3 region has the DNA TGCAGCGTACCGCTCAGTGGAGATACGCAGTATTTT.

CDR3 DNA: TGTGCCAGCAGTTTGAACGGAAGACAGGTCCCGCAAGAGACCCAGTACTTC. Its protein product is CASSLNGRQVPQETQYF. This chain uses TRBV28 with TRBJ2-5, with a possible D match to TRBD1 (6 bases). CDR1 and CDR2 from the germline V gene are MDHEN and SYDVKM. Trimming removed 3 bases at V and 2 bases at J, with 19 bases between. This CDR3 is 17 amino acids long.

The chain has TRBV7-9 and TRBJ2-1; D possibly matches TRBD1 or TRBD2 (6 bases each). The germline V and J ends were trimmed by 4 bases and 2 bases, with 15 bases remaining between them. The germline CDR1 and CDR2 sequences are SEHNR and FQNEAQ (reference sequence). The CDR3 is 16 residues long. The CDR3 here is CASSSGEGEAYNEQFF. In nucleotides, the CDR3 is TGTGCCAGCAGCTCGGGTGAGGGGGAGGCCTACAATGAGCAGTTCTTC.

The V and J genes are TRBV7-9 and TRBJ1-1; 7 bases align to TRBD1. Germline V lookup: CDR1 SEHNR, CDR2 FQNEAQ (reference sequence). V gave up 1 base and J gave up 1 base; unmatched junction bases: 3. The CDR3 totals 15 residues. CDR3 coding DNA: TGTGCCAGCAGCTTAGGCCAGGGGGAGAACACTGAAGCTTTCTTT. Translation gives CASSLGQGENTEAFF.

This chain links TRBV15 with TRBJ2-1; 9 bases line up with TRBD2. After removal of 3 bases from V and 8 bases from J, the junction contained 11 bases not matched to a gene. The CDR3 spans 16 residues. CDR1 LNHNV and CDR2 YYDKDF come from the germline V gene (reference sequence). The DNA for the CDR3 is TGTGCCACCAGCAGTAGCCCGGGACTAGCTACCCATGAGCAGTTCTTC. Protein sequence: CATSSSPGLATHEQFF.

This chain connects TRBV5-4 to TRBJ2-7, with 7 bases fitting TRBD1. V shed 6 bases, J shed 3 bases, and the junction held 12 bases outside the gene matches. CDR1 SGHNT and CDR2 YYREEE come from the germline V gene (reference sequence). The CDR3 covers 15 residues. The CDR3 DNA follows: TGTGCCAGCATGCTGGGTACAGGGGATAACTACGAGCAGTACTTC. Its translation: CASMLGTGDNYEQYF.

The chain employs TRBV29-1 and TRBJ2-7, with 7 bases lining up with TRBD1. The CDR3 covers 13 residues. Germline V gives CDR1 SQVTM, CDR2 ANQGSEA. J lost 2 bases, V lost 6 bases, and 7 bases had no gene match. CDR3 protein: CSVGPDRAYEQYF. Here the CDR3 DNA reads TGCAGCGTCGGACCCGACAGGGCCTACGAGCAGTACTTC.

The chain is built from TRBV7-8 and TRBJ2-7; D is unclear. The germline V gene has CDR1 SGHVS and CDR2 FQNEAQ. Trimming took off 5 bases at V and 3 bases at J, with 17 bases between the two ends. This CDR3 has 15 residues. The DNA of the CDR3 is TGTGCCAGCAGCCCCCTAGGAACCAGCGTCTACGAGCAGTACTTC. Translating gives CASSPLGTSVYEQYF.

V gene TRBV4-1 combines with J gene TRBJ2-1; TRBD2 matches 13 bases. The trim removed 2 bases at V and 1 base at J, leaving 11 bases unmatched. This CDR3 spans 20 amino acids. Germline V gene sequence: CDR1 MGHRA, CDR2 YSYEKL. The CDR3 protein is CASSQLWTSGSGSSYNEQFF. The CDR3 nucleotides are TGCGCCAGCAGCCAATTATGGACTAGCGGGAGTGGGAGTTCCTACAATGAGCAGTTCTTC.

The rearrangement joins TRBV4-3 to TRBJ2-5; 9 bases fit TRBD2. Germline CDR1 reads LGHNA; CDR2 reads YSLEER. The CDR3 contains 17 residues. After removal of 2 bases from V and 1 base from J, the junction contained 8 bases not matched to a gene. CDR3 coding DNA: TGCGCCAGCAGCCAATCACGGGGCGGGAGGGCCCAAGAGACCCAGTACTTC. Translating gives CASSQSRGGRAQETQYF.